The 9 T cell receptor beta chains below were found in one sample sequenced in a study of radiotherapy plus CTLA-4 blockade in lung cancer. Generated by immunoSEQ multiplex PCR, the TCRdb table keeps only in-frame clones and is missing some. The table has about 90,000 clones, approximately 75% seen once. Sequenced here: peripheral blood, sampled from a patient treated with radiotherapy plus ipilimumab. These receptors originate from a human donor with non-small cell lung cancer that progressed on radiotherapy plus ipilimumab.

The table lists this clone with a few counts. This sequence joins TRBV28 and TRBJ1-5; D gene ambiguous. V lost 1 base and J 6 bases, leaving 4 bases between the germline ends. Germline V gives CDR1 MDHEN, CDR2 SYDVKM. CDR3 size: 12 residues. The DNA of the CDR3 is TGTGCCAGCAGTTTATATGTTCAGCCCCAGCATTTT. This encodes CASSLYVQPQHF.

The chain is built from TRBV28 and TRBJ1-1, with a weak D call TRBD1 (5 bases). This CDR3 has 12 amino acids. Between the trimmed V and J ends, which lost 5 bases and 10 bases, there was a span of 14 bases. Germline V gene data show CDR1 as MDHEN and CDR2 as SYDVKM. The CDR3 reads CASSLRGLRAFF. DNA of the CDR3: TGTGCCAGCAGTCTTCGGGGGTTGAGAGCTTTCTTT.

V usage is TRBV28 and J usage is TRBJ2-1, with 9 nucleotides matching TRBD1. V was pared by 1 base and J by 7 bases, with 14 bases of the junction left unmatched. The germline V gene has CDR1 MDHEN and CDR2 SYDVKM. CDR3 length: 18 amino acids. The DNA for the CDR3 is TGTGCCAGCAGTTTATTCCACCCCACCGGGACAGGGATGAATGAGCAGTTCTTC. This codes for CASSLFHPTGTGMNEQFF.

J is TRBJ2-3 and V is TRBV6-4; the D gene could be TRBD1 or TRBD2 (6 bases each). Germline V gene sequence: CDR1 MRHNA, CDR2 SNTAGT. This CDR3 spans 15 amino acids. Trimming took 2 bases from V and 4 from J, leaving 13 bases between them. CDR3 region: CASSDDPGGPDTQYF. For the CDR3, the DNA is TGTGCCAGCAGTGACGACCCCGGGGGCCCAGATACGCAGTATTTT.

The chain couples TRBV7-9 to TRBJ2-3; D is possibly TRBD2 (6 bases). This CDR3 has 14 amino acids. V gave up 5 bases and J gave up 4 bases, with 13 bases separating them. Germline V gene lookup returns CDR1 SEHNR and CDR2 FQNEAQ (reference sequence). CDR3 region: CASSPLTSADTQYF. CDR3 DNA sequence: TGTGCCAGCAGCCCTCTGACTAGTGCAGATACGCAGTATTTT.

This clone was observed a handful of times. CDR3 DNA: TGTGCCAGCAGCCTGGGAGCGAGGGGTGAGCAGTTCTTC. It encodes CASSLGARGEQFF. The chain has TRBV28 and TRBJ2-1; D may match TRBD1 or TRBD2 (5 bases each). Trimming cost V 6 bases and J 9 bases, with 15 bases left between them. Germline loops: CDR1 MDHEN, CDR2 SYDVKM. The CDR3 extends over 13 amino acids.

The CDR3 sequence is CATRAQGGRSTEAFF. The DNA for the CDR3 is TGTGCCACCAGAGCACAGGGGGGACGGAGCACTGAAGCTTTCTTT. This chain joins TRBV15 and TRBJ1-1; 8 positions agree with TRBD1. CDR1 and CDR2 from the germline V gene are LNHNV and YYDKDF (reference sequence). CDR3 length equals 15 residues. V was pared by 6 bases and J by 4 bases, with 10 bases of the junction left unmatched. Based on the CDR3 plus reference TRBV15 and TRBJ1-1, the full variable domain is DAMVIQNPRYQVTQFGKPVTLSCSQTLNHNVMYWYQQKSSQAPKLLFHYYDKDFNNEADTPDNFQSRRPNTSFCFLDIRSPGLGDTAMYLCATRAQGGRSTEAFFGQGTRLTVV.

The V gene is TRBV18, the J gene TRBJ2-7; D remains unclear. This CDR3 has 17 amino acids. V shed 2 bases and J shed 3 bases, with 20 bases lying between them. CDR1 is KGHSH and CDR2 is LQKENI in the germline V gene. The CDR3 loop reads CASSPRATVTIYYEQYF. CDR3 DNA sequence: TGTGCCAGCTCACCAAGGGCAACCGTAACTATCTACTACGAGCAGTACTTC.

The genes are TRBV11-2 and TRBJ2-7; a possible D gene is TRBD1 (5 bases). The CDR3 contains 14 residues. Germline assignment: CDR1 SGHAT and CDR2 FQNNGV. V gave up 4 bases and J gave up 2 bases, with 12 bases separating them. CDR3 DNA: TGTGCCAGCAGCTCGGCGGACAACCCCTACGAGCAGTACTTC. Protein sequence: CASSSADNPYEQYF.